This TCR beta chain was found in a study of blood T cell repertoires in COVID-19. About the study: The study drew acute and convalescent COVID-19 samples from the United States, Italy and Spain. Sources were T cells, B-cell-depleted T cells, or PBMCs; the material itself was cDNA or gDNA.

The junction had 6 bases not matched to a gene; V was cut back by 6 bases and J by 3 bases. Per the germline V gene, CDR1 is WNHNN and CDR2 is SYGVQD (reference sequence). The CDR3 sequence is 14 residues long. Using immunoSEQ multiplex PCR, the repertoire was profiled, and TCRdb retains in-frame clones only, with some absent. Of some 45,000 clones detected, roughly 89% appear once; the ten largest clones hold 15%. Only one count was recorded for this clone. The rearrangement joins TRBV10-1 to TRBJ2-7; 9 bases are shared with TRBD2. Sequenced sample: peripheral blood. This receptor was obtained from a man in his 60s with active COVID-19. The CDR3 bases are TGCGCCAGCAGGGGCGGGAGGGTCCACTACGAGCAGTACTTC. It yields the protein CASRGGRVHYEQYF.